The clone carrying this T cell receptor (beta chain) was detected only a few times. Its antigen is not identified. The data were obtained in a study of response to subunit inactivated influenza vaccine. Study results and limitations: Authors suggested few new T cells are recruited by each seasonal influenza vaccination.

With V trimmed by 4 bases and J by 5 bases, 5 bases remained unmatched. The CDR3 contains 14 residues. Germline V gene data show CDR1 as SGHRS and CDR2 as YFSETQ. TCRdb reprocessed the RT-PCR reads via MiXCR and lists one record per CDR3 protein. The sample comprises roughly 500,000 distinct CDR3 sequences, 16% of which are singletons, and less than 4% rests with the top ten. The chain is built from TRBV5-1 and TRBJ2-1; 8 positions agree with TRBD2. This receptor was taken from a man between 50 and 69 years old who received an inactivated influenza vaccine. Sample: CD4+ T cells sorted from PBMCs, taken around 2 years after vaccination. CDR3 sequence: CASSDTSGHNEQFF. Here the CDR3 DNA reads TGCGCCAGCAGCGATACTAGCGGCCACAATGAGCAGTTCTTC.